The rows below give T cell receptor beta chains drawn from one sample of a study of vaccination effects on CD4 cells after COVID-19. TCRdb's copy holds only in-frame clones and misses some; the assay was immunoSEQ multiplex PCR. The table includes about 18,000 clones, about 80% detected once. The antigens for these receptors are not known. Sequencing was performed on CD4+ T cells from PBMCs cultured with SARS-CoV-2 spike peptides, taken after COVID-19 vaccination. All receptors derive from a human donor who had a prior SARS-CoV-2 infection. The CDR3 runs from the conserved cysteine through the conserved F or W. D genes are given only for firm matches. Where a row states a size, it is once, few, many or the class of an expanded clone; other rows omit it.

j_gene | abundance | d_gene | v_gene | CDR3nt | CDR3aa
TRBJ2-3 | NA | TRBD2 | TRBV7-8 | TGTGCCAGCAGCTTAGCCCGCTTCGGGACTAGAAAATTCACAGATACGCAGTATTTT | CASSLARFGTRKFTDTQYF
TRBJ1-2 | NA | NA | TRBV18 | TGTGCCAGCTCACCACTGGGAGGGAGCCGTGGCTACACCTTC | CASSPLGGSRGYTF
TRBJ1-1 | NA | NA | TRBV5-1 | TGCGCCAGCAGCTACTCTTACAGGGCGACGAACACTGAAGCTTTCTTT | CASSYSYRATNTEAFF
TRBJ2-2 | NA | TRBD2 | TRBV12-5 | TGTGCTAGTGGTCCCTCCGCAGGCCCAAGCGGGGGGTTTAATCCCGGGGAGCTGTTTTTT | CASGPSAGPSGGFNPGELFF
TRBJ2-2 | NA | NA | TRBV14 | TGTGCCAGCAGCCAAGCCCTCGGGATGGAGCTGTTTTTT | CASSQALGMELFF
TRBJ2-1 | NA | TRBD2 | TRBV6-4 | TGTGCCAGCAGTTCACGGGAGGAGGCCTACAATGAGCAGTTCTTC | CASSSREEAYNEQFF
TRBJ2-3 | once | TRBD2 | TRBV27 | TGTGCCAGCAGTCGACTAGCGGGGGCCGTAACAGATACGCAGTATTTT | CASSRLAGAVTDTQYF
TRBJ2-5 | NA | NA | TRBV7-2 | TGTGCCAGCAGCCGGGTGGGTTGGGAGACCCAGTACTTC | CASSRVGWETQYF
TRBJ2-1 | NA | NA | TRBV7-2 | TGTGCCAGCAGCTTATTGGCAGTCTCCTACAATGAGCAGTTCTTC | CASSLLAVSYNEQFF
TRBJ1-2 | NA | NA | TRBV5-6 | TGTGCCAGCAGCTTGGTTGGCAGATCTTATGGCTACACCTTC | CASSLVGRSYGYTF
TRBJ2-2 | NA | NA | TRBV5-1 | TGCGCCAGCAGCTGGAGGGTAGGGGAGCTGTTTTTT | CASSWRVGELFF
TRBJ1-4 | NA | TRBD1 | TRBV7-2 | TGTGCCAGCAGCTTAGGTCCCCGGCAAACGGGACAGGGGAATGAAAAACTGTTTTTT | CASSLGPRQTGQGNEKLFF
TRBJ2-3 | NA | TRBD1 | TRBV2 | TGTGCCAGCAGTGAGTTAAGAGGGCAACAGGGGCGGGATACGCAGTATTTT | CASSELRGQQGRDTQYF
TRBJ2-7 | NA | TRBD1 | TRBV5-5 | TGTGCCAGCAGCCGAAGCGGACAGGGTTACGAGCAGTACTTC | CASSRSGQGYEQYF
TRBJ2-2 | NA | NA | TRBV6-6 | TGTGCCAGCAGGATTTCGAACACCGGGGAGCTGTTTTTT | CASRISNTGELFF
TRBJ2-1 | NA | TRBD1 | TRBV27 | TGTGCCAGCAGCCAGGACAGGGGGTTCTACAATGAGCAGTTCTTC | CASSQDRGFYNEQFF
TRBJ2-1 | NA | NA | TRBV20-1 | TGCAGTGCAGAGGGGAATGAGCAGTTCTTC | CSAEGNEQFF
TRBJ2-5 | NA | NA | TRBV7-7 | TGTGCTAGCAGCTTAGGTTGGCAAGAGACCCAGTACTTC | CASSLGWQETQYF
TRBJ2-7 | NA | NA | TRBV3-1/TRBV3-2 | TGTGCCAGCAGCCGAGTCTTGGGGGGGCGAACCTACGAGCAGTACTTC | CASSRVLGGRTYEQYF
TRBJ2-7 | once | TRBD2 | TRBV5-1 | TGCGCCAGCAGCTTGGGCGGGAGGGCCGGCTACGAGCAGTACTTC | CASSLGGRAGYEQYF
TRBJ2-7 | once | NA | TRBV24-1 | TGTGCCACCAGTGATTGGAGTTCCTACGAGCAGTACTTC | CATSDWSSYEQYF
TRBJ2-3 | NA | NA | TRBV7-3 | TGTGCCAGCAGCTTAAGGGGACTTTACACAGATACGCAGTATTTT | CASSLRGLYTDTQYF
TRBJ2-3 | NA | TRBD1 | TRBV11-1 | TGTGCCAGCAGCTCCCAGGGGGGCACAGATACGCAGTATTTT | CASSSQGGTDTQYF
TRBJ1-3 | NA | TRBD1 | TRBV12-5 | TGTGCTAGTGGTTTGATTACTGTCCGGCAGGGGGGCTCTGGAAACACCATATATTTT | CASGLITVRQGGSGNTIYF
TRBJ2-7 | few | NA | TRBV2 | TGTGCCAGCGTAGATCAGGTCGGCTACGAGCAGTACTTC | CASVDQVGYEQYF
TRBJ2-7 | NA | NA | TRBV3-1/TRBV3-2 | TGTGCCAGCAGCCGCGCGTTGCTCGACGAGCAGTACTTC | CASSRALLDEQYF
TRBJ2-1 | once | TRBD2 | TRBV3-1/TRBV3-2 | TGTGCCAGCAGCCAGCTAAGAGCGAGCGGGACTAGTTTCTACAATGAGCAGTTCTTC | CASSQLRASGTSFYNEQFF
TRBJ2-3 | NA | NA | TRBV2 | TGTGCCAGCAGTTGGCAGGGCACAGATACGCAGTATTTT | CASSWQGTDTQYF
TRBJ2-3 | NA | TRBD2 | TRBV6-2/TRBV6-3 | TGTGCCAGCAGTTACTCGACCAGCGGGAGTGCGTCGACAGATACGCAGTATTTT | CASSYSTSGSASTDTQYF
TRBJ1-1 | NA | NA | TRBV5-1 | TGCGCCAGCAGCGCAGGGAACACTGAAGCTTTCTTT | CASSAGNTEAFF